The sequence of this TCR beta chain was determined in a study of response to subunit inactivated influenza vaccine (dated by TCRdb to the late 2010s). With regard to the full study: Deep quantitative profiling of the T cell receptor repertoire was used in the study to follow responses to a trivalent subunit inactivated influenza vaccine. Here is what the overall study found, with its caveats: The authors proposed that each seasonal influenza vaccination may bring in only a limited number of new T cells.

Comment on this clonotype: There is no known antigen for this receptor. Base-call qualities are not available, and no considerably larger clone is one nucleotide away.

For CDR1 and CDR2, the germline V gene lists SGHAT and FQNNGV. Compared with germline, V lacks 5 bases and J lacks 0 bases; bases without a gene match: 11. The CDR3, from cysteine to phenylalanine, totals 18 residues. Left in the record is the CDR3 DNA by itself, 54 bases read in frame from the first base. Libraries came from RT-PCR. Sequencing was carried out with an Illumina HiSeq 2500. The raw public data were reprocessed by TCRdb itself: fastp quality trimming at Q25, MiXCR clonotype calling, in-frame beta chains only. Each CDR3 protein gets just one entry, which takes the most common genes and DNA from the rows behind it. The sample data list more than 700,000 distinct CDR3 sequences, and around 20% of these were observed just once. Jointly, the top ten make up 9.5% to 13% of the sample.

Material: PBMCs from blood, obtained 5 to 6 days after vaccination. The sequence came from a man aged 50-59 years who received an inactivated influenza vaccine. Donor details come from another sample of the same person, matched by shared clones. Rearrangement joined TRBV11-2 to TRBJ2-1, with 9 bases aligning to TRBD2. CDR3 protein: CASSKSGGRVYSYNEQFF. The DNA sequence is as follows: TGTGCCAGCAGCAAGTCGGGCGGGAGGGTCTACTCCTACAATGAGCAGTTCTTC.